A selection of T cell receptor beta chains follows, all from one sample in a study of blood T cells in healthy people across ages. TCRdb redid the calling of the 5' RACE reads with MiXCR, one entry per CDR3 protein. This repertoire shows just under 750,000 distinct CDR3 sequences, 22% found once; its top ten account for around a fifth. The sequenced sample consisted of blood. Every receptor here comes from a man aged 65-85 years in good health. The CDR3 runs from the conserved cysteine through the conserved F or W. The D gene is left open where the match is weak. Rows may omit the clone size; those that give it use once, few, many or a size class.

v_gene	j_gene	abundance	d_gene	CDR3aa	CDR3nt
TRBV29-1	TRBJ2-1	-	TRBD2	CSVDRGGAGEQFF	TGCAGCGTTGACCGCGGGGGGGCCGGTGAGCAGTTCTTC
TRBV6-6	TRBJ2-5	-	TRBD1	CASIQTGLQETQYF	TGTGCCAGCATCCAGACAGGGCTACAAGAGACCCAGTACTTC
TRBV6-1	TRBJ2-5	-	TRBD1	CASRRFGTGHRQETQYF	TGTGCCAGCAGAAGATTTGGGACAGGGCATCGCCAAGAGACCCAGTACTTC
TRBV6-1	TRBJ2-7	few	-	CASNRRDSHYEQYF	TGTGCCAGCAATCGGCGGGACAGCCACTACGAGCAGTACTTC
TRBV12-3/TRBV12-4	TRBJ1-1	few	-	CASNTGPNTEAFF	TGTGCCAGCAACACGGGACCGAACACTGAAGCTTTCTTT
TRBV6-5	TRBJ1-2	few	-	CASSSGGHPYGYTF	TGTGCCAGCAGTTCTGGGGGCCATCCGTATGGCTACACCTTC
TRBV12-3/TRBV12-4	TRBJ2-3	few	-	CASSLGGMGGTDTQYF	TGTGCCAGCAGTTTAGGGGGAATGGGGGGTACAGATACGCAGTATTTT
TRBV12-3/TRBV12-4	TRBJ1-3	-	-	CASTLSVNTIYF	TGTGCCAGCACCTTGTCGGTAAACACCATATATTTT
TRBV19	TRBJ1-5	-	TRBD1	CASSIAAGGYQPQHF	TGTGCCAGTAGTATAGCGGCAGGGGGCTACCAGCCCCAGCATTTT
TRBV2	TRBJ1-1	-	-	CASRRTLGNTPEKAFF	TGTGCCAGCAGAAGGACACTCGGAAACACCCCAGAGAAAGCTTTCTTT
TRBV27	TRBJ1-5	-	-	CASSGRGHQPQHF	TGTGCCAGCAGTGGCCGGGGGCATCAGCCCCAGCATTTT
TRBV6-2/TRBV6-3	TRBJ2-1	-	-	CASSPSVEQFF	TGTGCCAGCAGTCCTAGCGTTGAGCAGTTCTTC
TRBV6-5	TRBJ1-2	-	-	CASSYAPPSRKANYGYTF	TGTGCCAGCAGTTACGCACCTCCCTCACGAAAAGCTAACTATGGCTACACCTTC
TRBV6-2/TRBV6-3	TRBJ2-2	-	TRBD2	CASSYATSSGELFF	TGTGCCAGCAGTTACGCGACTAGCAGCGGGGAGCTGTTTTTT
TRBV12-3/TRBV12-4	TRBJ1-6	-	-	CASSVGAGANSYNSPLHF	TGTGCCAGCAGCGTGGGGGCAGGGGCTAACTCCTATAATTCACCCCTCCACTTT
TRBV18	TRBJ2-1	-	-	CASSRTETNEQFF	TGTGCCAGCTCCCGGACGGAGACAAATGAGCAGTTCTTC
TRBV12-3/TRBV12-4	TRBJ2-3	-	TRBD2	CAEGGGRRADTQYF	TGTGCCGAGGGAGGCGGGAGAAGAGCAGATACGCAGTATTTT
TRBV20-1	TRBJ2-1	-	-	CSARETGRIYNEQFF	TGCAGTGCTAGAGAAACGGGACGGATTTACAATGAGCAGTTCTTC
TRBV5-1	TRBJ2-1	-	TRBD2	CASSGGRAPRDEQFF	TGCGCCAGCAGTGGCGGGAGGGCCCCGAGGGATGAGCAGTTCTTC
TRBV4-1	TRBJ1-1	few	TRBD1	CASSQDPGTGRTEAFF	TGCGCCAGCAGCCAAGACCCCGGGACAGGGAGGACTGAAGCTTTCTTT
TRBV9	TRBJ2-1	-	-	CASSAIPGGSGNEQFF	TGTGCCAGCAGCGCAATCCCAGGGGGGTCGGGTAATGAGCAGTTCTTC
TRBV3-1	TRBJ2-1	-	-	CASSQDRPANEQFF	TGTGCCAGCAGCCAAGATCGGCCAGCCAATGAGCAGTTCTTC
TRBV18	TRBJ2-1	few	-	CASSIRRGPYNEQFF	TGTGCCAGCTCAATCAGACGGGGACCCTACAATGAGCAGTTCTTC